The sequence of this T cell receptor (beta chain) was determined in a study of T cell changes during pregnancy in multiple sclerosis. This table comes from immunoSEQ multiplex PCR, and its TCRdb copy is limited to in-frame clones, with some not included. This sample has roughly 120,000 clones; 85% to 95% occur once, and the top ten carry under 7%. This CDR3 is 13 amino acids long. CDR1 is MNHEY, CDR2 SVGAGI, per germline. V was shortened by 6 bases and J by 4 bases, with 10 bases between the two germline ends. The sample in question was peripheral blood, obtained before pregnancy. The receptor comes from a female donor with multiple sclerosis, enrolled in a pregnancy study. The chain is built from TRBV6-5 and TRBJ1-3, with TRBD1 as a possible D gene (5 bases). The CDR3 region has the DNA TGTGCCAGCAGAGATGGGGCAGGAAACACCATATATTTT. Translating gives CASRDGAGNTIYF.